The sequence of this TCR beta chain was determined in a study of cytomegalovirus exposure and HLA in healthy donors. The CDR3 is 17 residues long. V was shortened by 0 bases and J by 0 bases, with 13 bases between the two germline ends. From germline, CDR1 is SGHTA and CDR2 FQGNSA. General study results and limits: Donors were assumed by presence/absence analyses to have roughly uniform sequencing depth. Common viral pathogens seemed, in a later analysis, to connect with several of the most significant clusters. According to the study, roughly 160 TCR beta chains were cytomegalovirus-associated.

Researchers ran the PCR with 60 Vbeta and 13 Jbeta primers. Some clones are missing from TCRdb's copy, which holds only in-frame ones; the method was immunoSEQ multiplex PCR. Recorded here are about 200,000 clones; the top ten clones represent 1.1%. Whereas donors were nominally healthy upon sampling, unrecorded immune exposures were probable. Points on this clone: Its antigen is unknown.

The sequence came from a girl aged 2 to 10 in good health and CMV-seropositive. The sequenced sample consisted of PBMCs. The V call is TRBV7-2, the J call TRBJ2-3; D is possibly TRBD2 (6 bases). The CDR3, as DNA: TGTGCCAGCAGCTTAGCTAGCGGAGCTACTAGCACAGATACGCAGTATTTT. It codes for CASSLASGATSTDTQYF. Filled out from reference TRBV7-2 and TRBJ2-3, the complete variable domain reads GAGVSQSPSNKVTEKGKDVELRCDPISGHTALYWYRQSLGQGLEFLIYFQGNSAPDKSGLPSDRFSAERTGGSVSTLTIQRTQQEDSAVYLCASSLASGATSTDTQYFGPGTRLTVL.